A selection of T cell receptor beta chains follows, all from one sample in a study of CD8 T cells in Susac syndrome. MiXCR was run by TCRdb on the immunoSEQ multiplex PCR reads, yielding one entry per CDR3 protein. The table lists more than 90,000 distinct CDR3 sequences, 90% to 95% of them singletons. Sequenced input: CD4+ T cells from PBMCs. Receptors originate from a human donor with multiple sclerosis. CDR3s include the opening cysteine and the closing phenylalanine or tryptophan. D genes are given only for firm matches. Where a row states a size, it is once, few, many or the class of an expanded clone; other rows omit it.

d_call	v_call	j_call	clone_size	cdr3_aa	cdr3_nt
NA	TRBV27	TRBJ2-7	once	CASSQNRPSYEQYF	TGTGCCAGCAGTCAGAACAGGCCATCCTACGAGCAGTACTTC
TRBD1	TRBV2	TRBJ2-5	NA	CASSGRQGVGETQYF	TGTGCCAGCAGTGGGAGACAGGGCGTAGGAGAGACCCAGTACTTC
TRBD1	TRBV12-3/TRBV12-4	TRBJ1-4	NA	CASSSTGGREKLFF	TGTGCCAGCAGTTCGACAGGGGGGAGGGAAAAACTGTTTTTT
NA	TRBV19	TRBJ1-5	once	CASSIGQNPGQPQHF	TGTGCCAGTAGTATAGGACAAAACCCCGGTCAGCCCCAGCATTTT
NA	TRBV7-7	TRBJ2-3	NA	CASSNELSGTQYF	TGTGCCAGCAGCAACGAGCTCAGCGGTACGCAGTATTTT
NA	TRBV19	TRBJ1-1	NA	CASSMGEYTEAFF	TGTGCCAGTAGTATGGGGGAATACACTGAAGCTTTCTTT
TRBD1	TRBV6-2/TRBV6-3	TRBJ2-6	NA	CASSEGTAGANVLTF	TGTGCCAGCAGTGAGGGGACAGCTGGGGCCAACGTCCTGACTTTC
TRBD2	TRBV24-1	TRBJ2-1	NA	CATRSSGDNEQFF	TGTGCCACCAGGTCTAGCGGGGACAATGAGCAGTTCTTC
NA	TRBV20-1	TRBJ2-1	NA	CSASSNFLAPLGDEQFF	TGCAGTGCTAGTTCTAACTTCCTAGCGCCACTGGGGGATGAGCAGTTCTTC
NA	TRBV7-9	TRBJ1-1	once	CASSLTQDGSEAFF	TGTGCCAGCAGCTTAACACAGGACGGTAGTGAAGCTTTCTTT
NA	TRBV7-2	TRBJ2-4	NA	CASSPRRVNIQYF	TGTGCCAGCAGCCCCCGCAGGGTAAACATTCAGTACTTC
TRBD1	TRBV6-5	TRBJ2-7	NA	CASSLDRAAYEQYF	TGTGCCAGCAGTCTGGACAGGGCCGCCTACGAGCAGTACTTC
TRBD2	TRBV7-2	TRBJ2-3	NA	CASSLVGGGVTDTQYF	TGTGCCAGCAGCTTAGTAGGCGGGGGGGTCACAGATACGCAGTATTTT
NA	TRBV20-1	TRBJ2-3	NA	CSACSWGNTDTQYF	TGCAGTGCTTGTAGCTGGGGGAATACAGATACGCAGTATTTT
NA	TRBV3-1	TRBJ1-6	NA	CASSSTGIHSPLHF	TGTGCCAGCAGCTCCACAGGGATACATTCACCCCTCCACTTT
NA	TRBV6-2/TRBV6-3	TRBJ1-6	NA	CASSKDSGLSPLHF	TGTGCCAGCAGCAAGGACAGCGGCTTATCACCCCTCCACTTT
TRBD1	TRBV29-1	TRBJ1-4	NA	CSAQTGMGEKLFF	TGCAGCGCCCAGACAGGGATGGGTGAAAAACTGTTTTTT
TRBD1	TRBV4-1	TRBJ1-2	NA	CASSQDGGTGGNYGYTF	TGCGCCAGCAGCCAAGACGGGGGGACAGGGGGTAACTATGGCTACACCTTC